The entry that follows covers one T cell receptor (beta chain) sequence. Clones were read by immunoSEQ multiplex PCR, and TCRdb kept only the in-frame ones, dropping some. Altogether about 270,000 clones are present, less than 85% being singletons, with the ten largest covering roughly 1.5%. The record originates from a study of blood T cell repertoires in COVID-19. There are 20 residues in the CDR3. Germline V lookup: CDR1 SGHTS, CDR2 YDEGEE. J gave up 0 bases and V 4 bases, and 16 bases lay outside the gene matches. J is TRBJ2-5 and V is TRBV5-8, with TRBD2 identical over 12 bases. This receptor was taken from a human donor with COVID-19, enrolled during active disease. The donor label of this sample is uncertain. Sequencing was carried out using peripheral blood. The CDR3, as DNA: TGTGCCAGCAGCACGGTATTCGGGCTAGCGGGAGGGAAAGACCAAGAGACCCAGTACTTC. It translates to CASSTVFGLAGGKDQETQYF.